A single TCR beta chain is shown here with its context. The CDR3 spans 15 residues. The germline V gene has CDR1 MNHEY and CDR2 SVGAGI. With V trimmed by 9 bases and J by 2 bases, 11 bases remained unmatched. Time point denoted: before preoperative PTX-NDP chemotherapy. This sample is part of a study of esophageal squamous cell carcinoma under preoperative chemotherapy. Background on the study: Samples included peripheral blood T cells as well as tumor-infiltrating lymphocytes.

TCRdb recomputed calls from the PCR reads with MiXCR, one row per CDR3 protein. This table has about 15,000 distinct CDR3 sequences, roughly 60% appearing once. This chain joins TRBV6-5 and TRBJ2-3; TRBD2 matches 7 bases. This sample was gathered from a patient given preoperative chemotherapy. This receptor was identified in a human donor with esophageal squamous cell carcinoma. The donor label of this sample is uncertain. For the CDR3, the DNA is TGTGCCAGGGGTTACGGGGAGGGTGACACAGATACGCAGTATTTT. It specifies CARGYGEGDTDTQYF.